This entry lists 15 T cell receptor beta chains sequenced from one sample in a study of early T cells in non-severe SARS-CoV-2 infection. TCRdb reanalysed the 5' RACE reads using MiXCR and keeps one entry per CDR3 protein. The data contain about 36,000 distinct CDR3 sequences, under 7% of them singletons. Sequenced here: whole blood, sampled at baseline. The source of these receptors is an adult who was a healthcare worker with PCR-confirmed SARS-CoV-2 infection or an uninfected control (not recorded which).

This clonotype was seen many times. The rearrangement joins TRBV30 to TRBJ2-7; D is undetermined. CDR1 and CDR2 from the germline V gene are GTSNPN and SVGIG (reference sequence). This CDR3 is built from 12 residues. V lost 3 bases and J 6 bases, leaving 12 bases between the germline ends. CDR3 protein: CAWSLRFGEQYF. The CDR3 DNA follows: TGTGCCTGGAGCCTGAGGTTCGGCGAGCAGTACTTC. The complete variable domain, with remaining parts taken from reference TRBV30 and TRBJ2-7, reads SQTIHQWPATLVQPVGSPLSLECTVEGTSNPNLYWYRQAAGRGLQLLFYSVGIGQISSEVPQNLSASRPQDRQFILSSKKLLLSDSGFYLCAWSLRFGEQYFGPGTRLTVT.

This clonotype was picked up a small number of times. The V call is TRBV2, the J call TRBJ2-7, with D maybe TRBD2 (5 bases). CDR1 is SNHLY, CDR2 FYNNEI, per germline. CDR3 length: 15 residues. V was trimmed by 4 bases and J by 4 bases, leaving 17 bases between them. For the CDR3, the DNA is TGTGCCAGCAGTGCCCCTTGGGAGATACAATACGAGCAGTACTTC. It is translated as CASSAPWEIQYEQYF.

This clonotype was seen only a few times. The CDR3 DNA is TGTGCCAGCAGCCTGGGACTCCAAAGCTCCTACAATGAGCAGTTCTTC. Translated: CASSLGLQSSYNEQFF. This rearrangement joins TRBV12-3 or TRBV12-4 to TRBJ2-1, with D possibly being TRBD2 (6 bases). V was pared by 6 bases and J by 0 bases, with 15 bases between. This CDR3 comprises 16 residues.

This rearrangement joins TRBV10-3 to TRBJ2-1; 10 bases map to TRBD2. V lost 2 bases to trimming and J lost 0 bases; unmatched junction nucleotides: 4. From germline, CDR1 is ENHRY and CDR2 SYGVKD. The CDR3 consists of 17 residues. The CDR3 spells CAISEASGSSSYNEQFF. Here the CDR3 DNA reads TGTGCCATCAGTGAGGCTAGCGGGAGTAGCTCCTACAATGAGCAGTTCTTC.

This clonotype was detected ten times or more. The chain employs TRBV30 and TRBJ1-5; the D is unclear. The CDR3 covers 12 residues. Trimming stripped 2 bases from V and 7 bases from J, with 9 bases between. CDR1 and CDR2 from the germline V gene are GTSNPN and SVGIG (reference sequence). The CDR3 protein is CAWSRVGQPQHF. For the CDR3, the DNA is TGTGCCTGGAGTAGGGTTGGACAGCCCCAGCATTTT.

This clonotype was counted ten times or more. The V gene is TRBV5-6, the J gene TRBJ2-2; D may be TRBD2 (6 bases). Between the trimmed V and J ends, which lost 1 base and 3 bases, there was a span of 16 bases. From germline, CDR1 is SGHDT and CDR2 YYEEEE. The CDR3 totals 17 residues. The CDR3 nucleotides are TGTGCCAGCAGCTTGAGGCTCGTGGCGGGACACACCGGGGAGCTGTTTTTT. Translated: CASSLRLVAGHTGELFF.

The gene calls are TRBV6-5 and TRBJ1-1, with 10 bases that match TRBD1. V lost 6 bases and J lost 4; bases outside the gene matches: 11. This CDR3 has 16 amino acids. Germline assignment: CDR1 MNHEY and CDR2 SVGAGI. This CDR3 reads CASSPTRTGGSTEAFF. The CDR3, as DNA: TGTGCCAGCAGCCCTACCCGGACAGGGGGGAGCACTGAAGCTTTCTTT.

In its sample, this clonotype was seen many times. V gene TRBV19 combines with J gene TRBJ1-2; D remains unclear. Germline V gives CDR1 LNHDA, CDR2 SQIVND (reference sequence). The CDR3 runs to 13 residues. V was cut by 7 bases and J by 8 bases, with 17 bases left in between. The chain's CDR3 is CASTTPGNYGYTF. CDR3 nucleotide sequence: TGTGCCAGTACCACCCCGGGGAATTACGGCTACACCTTC.

This clonotype was counted ten times or more. This chain connects TRBV12-3 or TRBV12-4 to TRBJ1-6; no firm D call. Trimming cost V 7 bases and J 8 bases, with 12 bases left between them. This CDR3 is built from 13 residues. The CDR3 spells CASNTHRDSPLHF. For the CDR3, the DNA is TGTGCCAGCAACACCCATCGAGATTCACCCCTCCACTTT.

This clonotype came up many times. V usage is TRBV12-3 or TRBV12-4 and J usage is TRBJ2-3, with D perhaps TRBD1 (7 bases). V was shortened by 1 base and J by 3 bases, with 11 bases between the two germline ends. The CDR3 runs to 15 residues. The CDR3 DNA follows: TGTGCCAGCAGTTTAGTCCAGGGGGGAACAGATACGCAGTATTTT. It codes for CASSLVQGGTDTQYF.

There are many counts of this clonotype. The chain uses TRBV7-9 and TRBJ2-7; D is possibly TRBD2 (6 bases). Trimming took 1 base from V and 4 from J, leaving 14 bases between them. CDR3 length: 15 residues. The germline CDR1 and CDR2 sequences are SEHNR and FQNEAQ (reference sequence). DNA for the CDR3: TGTGCCAGCAGCTTAGTGTGGGACTCGGGTTACGAGCAGTACTTC. Encoded protein: CASSLVWDSGYEQYF.

The J gene is TRBJ1-2, the V gene TRBV29-1; TRBD1 is a possible D gene (5 bases). The CDR3 is 13 amino acids. Germline lookup yields CDR1 SQVTM and CDR2 ANQGSEA. The ends were cut back, 3 bases at V and 4 bases at J, with 12 bases in the middle. CDR3 in amino acids: CSVDRVLSYGYTF. CDR3 nucleotide sequence: TGCAGCGTTGACAGGGTTCTGAGCTATGGCTACACCTTC.

By its share, this clonotype is medium-sized (0.01 to 0.1%). J is TRBJ2-5 and V is TRBV29-1; 9 nucleotides match TRBD2. CDR3 length equals 14 residues. J lost 5 bases, V lost 1 base, and 5 bases had no gene match. In germline, CDR1 is SQVTM, CDR2 ANQGSEA. CDR3 amino acids: CSVEGAGGGETQYF. The CDR3 DNA is TGCAGCGTTGAAGGAGCGGGAGGAGGGGAGACCCAGTACTTC.

In this sample, this clonotype turned up a few times. The rearrangement joins TRBV11-3 to TRBJ2-1; 7 nucleotides match TRBD1. CDR3 length: 11 residues. The junction had 4 bases not matched to a gene; V was cut back by 8 bases and J by 9 bases. CDR1 is SGHNT, CDR2 YENEEA, per germline. The CDR3 DNA sequence: TGTGCCAGCGGCCAGGGGGTTGAGCAGTTCTTC. It translates to CASGQGVEQFF.

This sequence joins TRBV6-5 and TRBJ2-7; D gene ambiguous. With 0 bases removed from V and 3 bases from J, the gap between germline ends came to 9 bases. Germline CDR1 MNHEY, CDR2 SVGAGI. The length of the CDR3 is 14 residues. CDR3 in DNA: TGTGCCAGCAGTTACTCCATAAGTTTCTACGAGCAGTACTTC. Translating gives CASSYSISFYEQYF.